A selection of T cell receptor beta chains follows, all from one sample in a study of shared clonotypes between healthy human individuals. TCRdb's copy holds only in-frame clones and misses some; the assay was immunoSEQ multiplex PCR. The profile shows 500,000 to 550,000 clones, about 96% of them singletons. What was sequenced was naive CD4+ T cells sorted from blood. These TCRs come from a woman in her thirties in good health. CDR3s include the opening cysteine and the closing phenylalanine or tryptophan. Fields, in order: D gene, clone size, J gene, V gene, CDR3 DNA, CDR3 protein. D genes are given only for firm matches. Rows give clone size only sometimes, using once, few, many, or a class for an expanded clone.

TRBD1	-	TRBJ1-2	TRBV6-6	TGTGCCAGCAGTTACGGGGGACAGGGAGACTATGGCTACACCTTC	CASSYGGQGDYGYTF
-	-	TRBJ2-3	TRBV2	TGTGCCAGCAGTAGGCAGGCCTCGGGAGATACGCAGTATTTT	CASSRQASGDTQYF
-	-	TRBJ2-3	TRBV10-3	TGTGCCATCACGGAGGGTGGGGGAAATACGCAGTATTTT	CAITEGGGNTQYF
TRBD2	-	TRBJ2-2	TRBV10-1	TGCGCCAGCGGGACTGGGAGGGACGCGAACACCGGGGAGCTGTTTTTT	CASGTGRDANTGELFF
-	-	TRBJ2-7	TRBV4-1	TGCGCCAGCAGCCTCAGACAGCCCTCCTACGAGCAGTACTTC	CASSLRQPSYEQYF
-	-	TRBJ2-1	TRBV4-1	TGCGCCAGCAGCCGAATCGGCGGGGAGTACCTCCAATCCGACAATGAGCAGTTCTTC	CASSRIGGEYLQSDNEQFF
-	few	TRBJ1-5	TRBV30	TGTGCCTGGGGGGACCGGAACAATCAGCCCCAGCATTTT	CAWGDRNNQPQHF
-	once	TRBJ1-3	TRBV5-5	TGTGCCAGCAGCTTATTCATGAAGATCTCTGGAAACACCATATATTTT	CASSLFMKISGNTIYF
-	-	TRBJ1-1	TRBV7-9	TGTGCCAGCCGAGGCGGGGCTTACACTGAAGCTTTCTTT	CASRGGAYTEAFF
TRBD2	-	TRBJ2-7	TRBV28	TGTGCCAGCAGTTTCGGCGGGAGGACCCAAAGGGGGCAGTACTTC	CASSFGGRTQRGQYF
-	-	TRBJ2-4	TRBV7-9	TGTGCCAGCTCTAGTCGAACCAAAAACATTCAGTACTTC	CASSSRTKNIQYF
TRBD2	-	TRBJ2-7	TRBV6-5	TGTGCCAGCACTGAAAGGGAGGGCCGCGAGCAGTACTTC	CASTEREGREQYF
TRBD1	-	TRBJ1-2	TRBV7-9	TGTGCCAGCAGCCATGGGACAGGAGATGGCTACACCTTC	CASSHGTGDGYTF
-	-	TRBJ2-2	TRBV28	TGTGCCAGCAATCTTCCCGGGATAGGCACCGGGGAGCTGTTTTTT	CASNLPGIGTGELFF
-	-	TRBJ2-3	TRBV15	TGTGCCACCAGCAGAGCTTGGAGGGGCCCGCGGGAAGATACGCAGTATTTT	CATSRAWRGPREDTQYF
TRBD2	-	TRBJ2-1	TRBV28	TGTGCCAGCCTCCCGGGAGGGTCCTACAATGAGCAGTTCTTC	CASLPGGSYNEQFF
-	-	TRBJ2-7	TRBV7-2	TGTGCCAGCAGCTTAGTGGGGGGCCTCTTGACCCAAGAGCAGTACTTC	CASSLVGGLLTQEQYF
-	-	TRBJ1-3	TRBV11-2	TGTGCCAGCAGCTTAGGCCAGGGTGGGAGAAACACCATATATTTT	CASSLGQGGRNTIYF
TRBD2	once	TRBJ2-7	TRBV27	TGTGCCAGCAGTTCCGGACTAGACTCCTACGAGCAGTACTTC	CASSSGLDSYEQYF
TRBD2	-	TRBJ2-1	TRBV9	TGTGCCAGCAGCAGGGCCGGGGGGTTATGGAATGAGCAGTTCTTC	CASSRAGGLWNEQFF
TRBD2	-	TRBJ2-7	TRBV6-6	TGTGCCAGCAGTTACCTACTAGCGGGAGGGAACGAGCAGTACTTC	CASSYLLAGGNEQYF
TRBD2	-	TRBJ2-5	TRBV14	TGTGCCAGCAGCCATCACGGGGGACTAGCGGGAGCCCAAGAGACCCAGTACTTC	CASSHHGGLAGAQETQYF
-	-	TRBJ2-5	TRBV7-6	TGTGCCAGCAGCGGGGTCGGGCAAGAGACCCAGTACTTC	CASSGVGQETQYF
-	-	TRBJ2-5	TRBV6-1	TGTGCCAGCAGGAGCCCCGGGGGAGAGACCCAGTACTTC	CASRSPGGETQYF
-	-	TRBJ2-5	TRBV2	TGTGCCAGCACGGGTTTGGGGGAGCAGTACTTC	CASTGLGEQYF
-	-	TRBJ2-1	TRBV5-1	TGCGCCAGCACTCCCGATCATGTGGGCAATGAGCAGTTCTTC	CASTPDHVGNEQFF
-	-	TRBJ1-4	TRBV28	TGTGCCAGCAGTTTCCTGATCGGAGCTAGGGATGAAAAACTGTTTTTT	CASSFLIGARDEKLFF
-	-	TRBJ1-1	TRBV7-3	TGTGCCAGCACTATCCCGCTTGGGATGAACACTGAAGCTTTCTTT	CASTIPLGMNTEAFF
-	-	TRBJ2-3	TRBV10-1	TGCGCCAGCAGTGATGCGGCAGATACGCAGTATTTT	CASSDAADTQYF
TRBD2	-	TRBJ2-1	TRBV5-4	TGTGCCAGCAGCTTGGGAGCGGGAACTTTCTACAATGAGCAGTTCTTC	CASSLGAGTFYNEQFF
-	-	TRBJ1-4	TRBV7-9	TGTGCCAGCAGCCATTCCCAGGAAAAACTGTTTTTT	CASSHSQEKLFF
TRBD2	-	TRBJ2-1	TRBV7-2	TGTGCCAGCAGGGCTCTAGCGGGAGGGTATAATGAGCAGTTCTTC	CASRALAGGYNEQFF
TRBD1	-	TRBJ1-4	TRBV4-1	TGCGCCAGCAGCCAAGATAACAACAGGGGTATGGAAAAACTGTTTTTT	CASSQDNNRGMEKLFF
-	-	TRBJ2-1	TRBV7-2	TGTGCCAGCAGCTTAGTAGAGGGTGACAGGGGAGGGGATGAGCAGTTCTTC	CASSLVEGDRGGDEQFF
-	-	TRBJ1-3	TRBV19	TGTGCCAGTAGTTTCGGGAACTCTGGAAACACCATATATTTT	CASSFGNSGNTIYF
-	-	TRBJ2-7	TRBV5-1	TGCGCCAGCAGCTTGGATGATGGGGGTTTCTACGAGCAGTACTTC	CASSLDDGGFYEQYF
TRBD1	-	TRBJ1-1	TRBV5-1	TGCGCCAGCAGCACTACAGGGGGCACTGAAGCTTTCTTT	CASSTTGGTEAFF
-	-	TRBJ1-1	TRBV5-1	TGCGCCAGCAGCGCCGACAGTAACACTGAAGCTTTCTTT	CASSADSNTEAFF
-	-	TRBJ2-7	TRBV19	TGTGCCAGTGGCCCCACCTACTTGGGCTACGAGCAGTACTTC	CASGPTYLGYEQYF
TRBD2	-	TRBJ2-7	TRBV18	TGTGCCAGCTCACCGCAGCGGGGGCGCGAGCAGTACTTC	CASSPQRGREQYF
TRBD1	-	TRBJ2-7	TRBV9	TGTGCCAGCAGCGAAGGGACAGGGAGCTTCTACGAGCAGTACTTC	CASSEGTGSFYEQYF
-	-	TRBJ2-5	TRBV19	TGTGCCAGTAGTATGTCCCAGCAAGAGACCCAGTACTTC	CASSMSQQETQYF
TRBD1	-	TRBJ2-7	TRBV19	TGTGCCAGTAGTATTGGGACAGGCCTCTACGAGCAGTACTTC	CASSIGTGLYEQYF
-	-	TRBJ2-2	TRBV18	TGTGCCAGCTCACCCAGGAACACCGGGGAGCTGTTTTTT	CASSPRNTGELFF
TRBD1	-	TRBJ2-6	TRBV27	TGTGCCAGCAGTTTAATAGGACAGGGCTCTGGGGCCAACGTCCTGACTTTC	CASSLIGQGSGANVLTF
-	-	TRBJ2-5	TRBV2	TGTGCCAGCAGGGGAGGCGGACAAGCCGAAGAGACCCAGTACTTC	CASRGGGQAEETQYF
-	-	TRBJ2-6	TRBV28	TGTGCCAGCAGTTTATTAGGGGCCTTTGGGCCTGGGGCCAACGTCCTGACTTTC	CASSLLGAFGPGANVLTF
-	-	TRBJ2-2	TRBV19	TGTGCCAGTAGTGGTTTCGCGAACACCGGGGAGCTGTTTTTT	CASSGFANTGELFF
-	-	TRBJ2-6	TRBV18	TGTGCCAGCTCAAGCCGGACAGAGGGTGCGGCTTTC	CASSSRTEGAAF
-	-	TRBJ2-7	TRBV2	TGTGCCAGCAGGGAAGGACAGTTCTACGAGCAGTACTTC	CASREGQFYEQYF
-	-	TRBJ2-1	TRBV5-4	TGTGCCAGCAACCAAGACCCAAACACCTACAATGAGCAGTTCTTC	CASNQDPNTYNEQFF
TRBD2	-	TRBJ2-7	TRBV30	TGTGCCTGGAGTGAGACTAGCGGGAGGAACGAGCAGTACTTC	CAWSETSGRNEQYF
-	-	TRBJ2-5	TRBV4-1	TGCGCCAGCAGCCAAAGTGTGTCTCCGGACCCTGACTTC	CASSQSVSPDPDF
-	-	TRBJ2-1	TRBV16	TGTGCCAGCAGCCGTTCAATGAGCTCCTACAATGAGCAGTTCTTC	CASSRSMSSYNEQFF
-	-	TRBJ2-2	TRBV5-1	TGCGCCAGCAGCTTGGTAGGGAGCGGGGAGCTGTTTTTT	CASSLVGSGELFF
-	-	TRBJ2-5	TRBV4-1	TGCGCCAGCAGCATCCGATCCTGGGACCGACAAGAGACCCAGTACTTC	CASSIRSWDRQETQYF
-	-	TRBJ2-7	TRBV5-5	TGTGCCAGCAGCTTGGATAGCATCGGCCAGCCCTACGAGCAGTACTTC	CASSLDSIGQPYEQYF
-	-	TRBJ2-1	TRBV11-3	TGTGCCAGCAGCTCGGGACTGGCCTACAATGAGCAGTTCTTC	CASSSGLAYNEQFF
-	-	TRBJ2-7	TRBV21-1	TGTGCCAGCAGCAACTGGACAGACACTGACTACGAGCAGTACTTC	CASSNWTDTDYEQYF
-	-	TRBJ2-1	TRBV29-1	TGCAGCGTGGGGGGTTGGAATGAGCAGTTCTTC	CSVGGWNEQFF